This T cell receptor beta chain was captured by sequencing in a study of T cell responses to AZD1222 COVID-19 vaccine. Study-level findings and limits: Baseline seropositivity occurred in only a handful of AZD1222 recipients. Donors skewed white British and female; clonal diversity was possibly underestimated.

As to this clone: Its target is unknown.

It was second doses at about 4 or about 12 weeks that were pooled. Measured with immunoSEQ multiplex PCR; TCRdb has only the in-frame clones, and not every one. This repertoire shows 100,000 to 150,000 clones, more than 90% found once; its top ten account for approximately 2%. CDR1 is SQVTM and CDR2 is ANQGSEA in the germline V gene. This CDR3 has 14 amino acids. Trimming took 0 bases from V and 5 from J, leaving 11 bases between them. The source of this sequence is an adult who received the AZD1222 COVID-19 vaccine. The source material was peripheral blood, sampled 28 days after the second AZD1222 dose. The V gene is TRBV29-1, the J gene TRBJ2-4, with D possibly matching TRBD2 (6 bases). CDR3 sequence: CSVEEPGLQNIQYF. In nucleotides, the CDR3 is TGCAGCGTTGAAGAACCGGGACTGCAAAACATTCAGTACTTC. Looking up the rest from reference TRBV29-1 and TRBJ2-4 gives the full variable domain: SAVISQKPSRDICQRGTSLTIQCQVDSQVTMMFWYRQQPGQSLTLIATANQGSEATYESGFVIDKFPISRPNLTFSTLTVSNMSPEDSSIYLCSVEEPGLQNIQYFGAGTRLSVL.